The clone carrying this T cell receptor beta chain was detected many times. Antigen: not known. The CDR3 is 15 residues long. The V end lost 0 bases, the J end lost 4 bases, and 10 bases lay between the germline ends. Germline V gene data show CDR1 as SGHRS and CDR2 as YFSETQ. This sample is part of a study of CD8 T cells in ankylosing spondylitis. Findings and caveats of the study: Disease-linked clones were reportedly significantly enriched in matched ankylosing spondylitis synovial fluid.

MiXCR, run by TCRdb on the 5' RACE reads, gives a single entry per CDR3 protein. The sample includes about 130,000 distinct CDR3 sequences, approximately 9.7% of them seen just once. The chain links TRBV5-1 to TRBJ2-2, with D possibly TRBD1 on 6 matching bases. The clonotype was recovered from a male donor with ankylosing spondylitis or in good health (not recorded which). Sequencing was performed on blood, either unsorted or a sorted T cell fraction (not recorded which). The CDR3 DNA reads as TGCGCCAGCAGCTTGGCCACAGGGATCACCGGGGAGCTGTTTTTT. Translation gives CASSLATGITGELFF.